This passage covers 2 T cell receptor beta chains from one sample sequenced in a study of PD-1 blockade in classical Hodgkin lymphoma. TCRdb's table, derived via immunoSEQ multiplex PCR, lists solely in-frame clones and lacks some. The table lists tens of thousands of clones, around 81% of them singletons, with about 17% in the top ten. Time point specified: cycle 4 day 1 (C4D1), after 6 weeks of nivolumab. Each and every patient relapsed after autologous stem cell transplantation, and patients got differing brentuximab vedotin exposure. Sequences were derived from peripheral blood mononuclear cells (PBMCs), sampled before the fourth cycle of nivolumab. The receptors derive from a human donor with classical Hodgkin lymphoma.

The chain uses TRBV5-5 and TRBJ2-7; 9 bases align to TRBD1. Unmatched junction bases numbered 8, after V lost 6 bases and J lost 4 bases. CDR1 is SGHKS and CDR2 is YYEKEE in the germline V gene (reference sequence). The CDR3 runs 14 residues. The CDR3 bases are TGTGCCAGCATTCCGGGACAGGGATCTTACGAGCAGTACTTC. Its translation: CASIPGQGSYEQYF.

The chain combines TRBV11-3 with TRBJ2-7, with D tentatively TRBD2 (6 bases). V lost 1 base and J lost 1, with 8 bases in between. CDR3 length equals 14 residues. Germline V gives CDR1 SGHNT, CDR2 YENEEA. The CDR3 here is CASSLGGKSYEQYF. In DNA, the CDR3 is TGTGCCAGCAGCTTAGGCGGGAAGTCCTACGAGCAGTACTTC.